This record looks at one T cell receptor beta chain sequence and its context. The antigen is not known. Using immunoSEQ multiplex PCR, the repertoire was profiled, and TCRdb retains in-frame clones only, with some absent. Of approximately 150,000 clones listed, about 92% are singletons. This sample is part of a study of T cell responses to AZD1222 COVID-19 vaccine. Regarding the study as a whole: Among vaccine-associated CD4 TCRs, coverage spanned spike, with dominance at 160-218 and 743-854. Per reports, nearly half of all spike-specific TCRs target regions that are unmutated in variants. Mostly white British, mostly female donors; authors suggested clonal diversity may be underestimated.

The trim removed 3 bases at V and 2 bases at J, leaving 2 bases unmatched. The CDR3 is 16 residues long. The germline V gene has CDR1 MDHEN and CDR2 SYDVKM. The rearrangement joins TRBV28 to TRBJ2-6; 9 bases match TRBD2. The receptor was isolated from an adult who had recovered from COVID-19. Material: peripheral blood, obtained after recovery from COVID-19. CDR3 protein: CASSFLAGTGANVLTF. The CDR3 nucleotides read TGTGCCAGCAGTTTTCTAGCGGGGACTGGGGCCAACGTCCTGACTTTC.